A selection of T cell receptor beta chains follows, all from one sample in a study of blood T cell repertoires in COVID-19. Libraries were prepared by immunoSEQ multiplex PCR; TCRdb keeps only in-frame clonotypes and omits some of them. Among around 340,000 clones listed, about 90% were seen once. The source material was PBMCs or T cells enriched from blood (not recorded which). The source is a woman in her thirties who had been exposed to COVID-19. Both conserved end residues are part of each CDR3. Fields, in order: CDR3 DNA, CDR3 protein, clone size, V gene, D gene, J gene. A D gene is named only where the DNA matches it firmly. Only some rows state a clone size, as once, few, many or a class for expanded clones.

TGCAGCGTTGTCGGGGGTAGAAACACTGAAGCTTTCTTT	CSVVGGRNTEAFF	.	TRBV29-1	.	TRBJ1-1
TGTGCCAGCAGTCGCCCACCCGGACTAGCGGGAGGGCAGTTCTTC	CASSRPPGLAGGQFF	.	TRBV28	TRBD2	TRBJ2-1
TGTGCCAGCAGCTTGACCGGGACAGGGACTTCTCACAATCAGCCCCAGCATTTT	CASSLTGTGTSHNQPQHF	few	TRBV7-8	TRBD1	TRBJ1-5
TGTGCCAGCAGCTTGGACACCCCTGGGGACACCATATATTTT	CASSLDTPGDTIYF	.	TRBV7-9	.	TRBJ1-3
TGCGCCAGCAGTGATAGGGGGGGAAAAAACATTCAGTACTTC	CASSDRGGKNIQYF	once	TRBV10-1	.	TRBJ2-4
TGTGCCAGCAAGCCCGCCCTCCAAGAGACCCAGTACTTC	CASKPALQETQYF	.	TRBV12-3/TRBV12-4	.	TRBJ2-5
TGTGCCAGCAGCTTAAGTGGAGACAATGAGCAGTTCTTC	CASSLSGDNEQFF	many	TRBV7-3	.	TRBJ2-1
TGCAGCGTTGAAGATCCCTTAGTAGCAGCTGAAGCTTTCTTT	CSVEDPLVAAEAFF	.	TRBV29-1	.	TRBJ1-1
TGTGCCAGCAGCTTTCGGCGGGAGGGCATCGGGACAGATACGCAGTATTTT	CASSFRREGIGTDTQYF	.	TRBV7-9	TRBD2	TRBJ2-3
TGTGCCAGCAGCTTAATTACTAGCGGCAGCTCCTACAATGAGCAGTTCTTC	CASSLITSGSSYNEQFF	.	TRBV7-3	TRBD2	TRBJ2-1
TGTGCCAGCAGTCGAGGGTCGGGAGTGAGTACAGATACGCAGTATTTT	CASSRGSGVSTDTQYF	once	TRBV27	.	TRBJ2-3
TGTGCCACCAGCAGAGATCCGGCGGGCAAAGAGACCCAGTACTTC	CATSRDPAGKETQYF	.	TRBV15	.	TRBJ2-5
TGTGCCAGCAGTTTGACAGCTGATGAAAAACTGTTTTTT	CASSLTADEKLFF	once	TRBV27	.	TRBJ1-4
TGTGCCATCTATCCTAGCTCCGAAGGGGGAACCGGGGAGCTGTTTTTT	CAIYPSSEGGTGELFF	.	TRBV10-3	.	TRBJ2-2
TGTGCCAGCAGTTTACCCCGCCAAGAGTACGAGCAGTACTTC	CASSLPRQEYEQYF	.	TRBV28	.	TRBJ2-7
TGCGCCAGCAGCTCGGTAGCGGGAGATCTAAATGGGCAGTTCTTC	CASSSVAGDLNGQFF	.	TRBV5-1	TRBD2	TRBJ2-1
TGTGCCAGCAGCGCTCCGGGATCCTATAATTCACCCCTCCACTTT	CASSAPGSYNSPLHF	.	TRBV5-4	.	TRBJ1-6
TGTGCCAGCAGCGTAGATCCGGTTACCTACAATGAGCAGTTCTTC	CASSVDPVTYNEQFF	.	TRBV9	.	TRBJ2-1
TGTGCCAGCAGCCTGGGACTCAATGAGCAGTTCTTC	CASSLGLNEQFF	.	TRBV3-1/TRBV3-2	.	TRBJ2-1
TGTGCCAGCAGTTTACTGGGGGGGTTACAGCCCCAGCATTTT	CASSLLGGLQPQHF	.	TRBV28	.	TRBJ1-5
TGTGCCAGCTATGACGAGACAGGGGGGCTCCTGACCGGGGAGCTGTTTTTT	CASYDETGGLLTGELFF	.	TRBV18	TRBD1	TRBJ2-2
TGTGCCATCAGTGAGTCGACTAGCGGGAGGCCAGATACGCAGTATTTT	CAISESTSGRPDTQYF	.	TRBV10-3	TRBD2	TRBJ2-3
TGCGCCAGCTATCGGGGGGGGCAGACCTACGAGCAGTACTTC	CASYRGGQTYEQYF	.	TRBV10-1	TRBD2	TRBJ2-7
TGTGCCAGTAGTACCCATCCAGGGGGTCGGCAGCCCCAGCATTTT	CASSTHPGGRQPQHF	once	TRBV19	TRBD1	TRBJ1-5
TGTGCCAGCAGCTTTGGGCAGGGGGGCTACAATGAGCAGTTCTTC	CASSFGQGGYNEQFF	.	TRBV11-2	.	TRBJ2-1
TGTGCCAGCAGCCAAGATTTCGGGGGGCAGGTAGGAGAGACCCAGTACTTC	CASSQDFGGQVGETQYF	.	TRBV3-1/TRBV3-2	.	TRBJ2-5
TGTGCCAGCTCGACAGGGTGGAGAGGTCAGCCCCAGCATTTT	CASSTGWRGQPQHF	.	TRBV7-9	TRBD1	TRBJ1-5
TGCGCCAGCAGCTTAAGGGCGACTAGCGGGAGGGTATATGAGCAGTTCTTC	CASSLRATSGRVYEQFF	.	TRBV5-1	TRBD2	TRBJ2-1
TGTGCCAGCAGCTCCCCAGCCGGACTAGCGGGAGACGAGCAGTACTTC	CASSSPAGLAGDEQYF	once	TRBV7-9	TRBD2	TRBJ2-7
TGTGCCAGCAGTTACACGGGACTAGCCACAGATACGCAGTATTTT	CASSYTGLATDTQYF	.	TRBV6-6	TRBD2	TRBJ2-3
TGTGCCAGTAGTATAGAACTCGGGACATCCATCTACGAGCAGTACTTC	CASSIELGTSIYEQYF	.	TRBV19	.	TRBJ2-7
TGTGCCAGCAGCGGGACTAGAGGCACAGATACGCAGTATTTT	CASSGTRGTDTQYF	.	TRBV6-5	TRBD2	TRBJ2-3
TGTGCCAGCAGCCAAGGGGGCCCATTCCCCTACGAGCAGTACTTC	CASSQGGPFPYEQYF	.	TRBV3-1/TRBV3-2	.	TRBJ2-7
TGTGCCAGCAGCGTAGCGGGACAGGGCACTGAAGCTTTCTTT	CASSVAGQGTEAFF	few	TRBV9	TRBD1	TRBJ1-1
TGTGCCAGCAGCGTACGTGAGGGCTCTGAAGCTTTCTTT	CASSVREGSEAFF	.	TRBV9	.	TRBJ1-1
TGTGCCAGCTCCAGCAAGGTCGCAGGGACCTACGAGCAGTACTTC	CASSSKVAGTYEQYF	few	TRBV18	.	TRBJ2-7
TGTGCCAGCAGAGTTAGCGGGAGTTCCTACAATGAGCAGTTCTTC	CASRVSGSSYNEQFF	.	TRBV3-1/TRBV3-2	TRBD2	TRBJ2-1
TGTGCCAGCAGCCGCATGTCGGGACAGACGACAGATACGCAGTATTTT	CASSRMSGQTTDTQYF	.	TRBV11-2	TRBD1	TRBJ2-3
TGTGCCAGCTCACACAACGCCGGATGGGAGGAAGAAAAACTGTTTTTT	CASSHNAGWEEEKLFF	.	TRBV18	.	TRBJ1-4
TGTGCCAGCAGTTGGGAGGGTGCGACTAATGAAAAACTGTTTTTT	CASSWEGATNEKLFF	.	TRBV27	.	TRBJ1-4
TGCAGTGCTACAAACACCGGGGAGCTGTTTTTT	CSATNTGELFF	.	TRBV20-1	.	TRBJ2-2
TGTGCCAGTAGCCCTGGACAGAATCAGCCCCAGCATTTT	CASSPGQNQPQHF	.	TRBV19	.	TRBJ1-5
TGTGCCAGCAGCCGGGAAACTAGCGGGTTGCAAGAGACCCAGTACTTC	CASSRETSGLQETQYF	.	TRBV3-1/TRBV3-2	TRBD2	TRBJ2-5
TGTGCCAGCAGTCTGGGGTTAGCGGGAGTAGGTGAGCAGTTCTTC	CASSLGLAGVGEQFF	once	TRBV6-5	TRBD2	TRBJ2-1
TGTGCCAGCAGTGTAAGTCAGGGTAACACTGAAGCTTTCTTT	CASSVSQGNTEAFF	once	TRBV2	.	TRBJ1-1
TGTGCCAGCAGCCCCTCGACAGTCCTAGAATTTCAGCCCCAGCATTTT	CASSPSTVLEFQPQHF	.	TRBV7-9	.	TRBJ1-5
TGTGCCAGCAGCTTAAGCGGCCAGGCGAACACTGAAGCTTTCTTT	CASSLSGQANTEAFF	.	TRBV7-2	.	TRBJ1-1
TGTGCCAGCTCACCCGGGACAGGGTCCTCTGGAAACACCATATATTTT	CASSPGTGSSGNTIYF	.	TRBV18	TRBD1	TRBJ1-3
TGCGCCAGCAGCCCCCCGGGACAGGGTTTGTACGAGCAGTACTTC	CASSPPGQGLYEQYF	.	TRBV23-1	TRBD1	TRBJ2-7
TGTGCCAGCAGCCCGGGGATATACGACAGGGTCGGCGACGAGCAGTACTTC	CASSPGIYDRVGDEQYF	.	TRBV3-1/TRBV3-2	TRBD1	TRBJ2-7
TGTGCCAGCACCGGGACAGTTCTGAACACTGAAGCTTTCTTT	CASTGTVLNTEAFF	.	TRBV7-9	TRBD1	TRBJ1-1
TGTGCCAGCAGTGAAGACCTTGGGGGGAGCACTGAAGCTTTCTTT	CASSEDLGGSTEAFF	once	TRBV2	.	TRBJ1-1
TGCGCCAGCAGCAGCGGGAGCGGCGGCACTGAAGCTTTCTTT	CASSSGSGGTEAFF	.	TRBV5-1	.	TRBJ1-1
TGTGCCAGCAGCTTTGGGGAGACAGATACGCAGTATTTT	CASSFGETDTQYF	.	TRBV7-3	.	TRBJ2-3
TGTGCCAGCAGTCTTACAGGGTCTCTCGAGACCCAGTACTTC	CASSLTGSLETQYF	.	TRBV6-5	.	TRBJ2-5
TGTGCCAGTAGTTCAGGGCTTCACAATGAGCAGTTCTTC	CASSSGLHNEQFF	.	TRBV19	.	TRBJ2-1
TGTGCCAGCAGCCCGGGACAGGGGCAGTTCTTC	CASSPGQGQFF	.	TRBV7-3	TRBD1	TRBJ2-1
TGTGCCAGCAGCCAACAGGGCAACGAGCAGTACTTC	CASSQQGNEQYF	.	TRBV11-3	.	TRBJ2-7
TGTGCCAGCAGTGAGGGGGACAGGGCTAACACAGATACGCAGTATTTT	CASSEGDRANTDTQYF	.	TRBV2	TRBD1	TRBJ2-3